This TCR beta chain was sequenced for a study of OX40 agonist ivuxolimab in advanced cancers. Study background: Ivuxolimab, an antibody that agonizes OX40 (CD134), was administered to the patients.

General study findings and limits: CD4+ T cells averaged fewer expanded clones than CD8+ T cells.

V was trimmed by 1 base and J by 2 bases, leaving 9 bases between them. This CDR3 contains 14 residues. Per germline, CDR1 SGHTA and CDR2 FQGNSA. Remarks on this clone: What it binds is not known.

Sequencing was performed with immunoSEQ multiplex PCR; in TCRdb, only in-frame clones are kept and a portion is missing. The sample shows tens of thousands of clones, approximately 84% of them seen only once. The sample in question was CD4+ or CD8+ T cells sorted from blood, obtained in a trial of the OX40 agonist ivuxolimab. The chain joins TRBV7-2 to TRBJ2-7, with D tentatively TRBD1 or TRBD2 (5 bases each). The TCR was taken from an adult with an advanced solid tumor such as melanoma, head and neck, liver or kidney cancer. As DNA, the CDR3 is TGTGCCAGCAGCTTAGTGCAGGGAGCCTACGAGCAGTACTTC. Protein product: CASSLVQGAYEQYF.